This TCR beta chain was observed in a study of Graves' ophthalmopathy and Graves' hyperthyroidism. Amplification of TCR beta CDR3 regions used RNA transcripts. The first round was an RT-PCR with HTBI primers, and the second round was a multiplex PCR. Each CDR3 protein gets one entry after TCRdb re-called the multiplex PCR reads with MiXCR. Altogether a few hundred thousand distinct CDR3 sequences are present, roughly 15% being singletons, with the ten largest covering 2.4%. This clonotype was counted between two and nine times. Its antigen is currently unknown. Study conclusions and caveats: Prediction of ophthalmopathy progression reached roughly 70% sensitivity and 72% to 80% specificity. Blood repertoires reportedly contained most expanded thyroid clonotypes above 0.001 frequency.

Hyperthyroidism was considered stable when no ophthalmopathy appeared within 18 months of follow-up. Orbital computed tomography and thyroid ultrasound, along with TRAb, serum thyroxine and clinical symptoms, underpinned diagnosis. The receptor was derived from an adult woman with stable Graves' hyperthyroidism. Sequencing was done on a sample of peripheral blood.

DNA of the CDR3: TGCGCCAGCAGCCAAAAGTCGTGGACAGATACGCAGTATTTT. Its protein is CASSQKSWTDTQYF. V and J are TRBV4-1 and TRBJ2-3; D is uncertain. Per the germline V gene, CDR1 is MGHRA and CDR2 is YSYEKL. V was clipped by 2 bases and J by 3 bases, with 9 bases between them. The CDR3 length is 14 residues.